What follows describes a single T cell receptor (beta chain). The data are from a study of blood T cell repertoires in COVID-19. On the study more broadly: Samples of COVID-19 (acute and convalescent) were obtained from the United States, Italy and Spain. Nucleic acid was either cDNA or gDNA, and it came from T cells, B-cell-depleted T cells, or PBMCs.

Authors' data handling: Amplification from reference gene primers served as the basis for estimated nucleated cell counts. Generated by immunoSEQ multiplex PCR, the TCRdb table keeps only in-frame clones and is missing some. D and trimming come from the DNA, and the V and J calls and clone size come from that table. The sample yields about 34,000 clones, roughly 77% seen once. Sample: peripheral blood. The receptor was derived from a man older than 75 with active or convalescent COVID-19.

The CDR3 sequence is CASSTQLAGEQFF. The CDR3 DNA sequence: TGTGCCAGCAGTACCCAACTAGCTGGTGAGCAGTTCTTC. V gene TRBV12-3 or TRBV12-4 combines with J gene TRBJ2-1; tentatively, D is TRBD2 (6 bases). This CDR3 region has 13 residues. Trimming stripped 5 bases from V and 9 bases from J, with 14 bases between.